This T cell receptor (beta chain) was profiled in a study of blood T cells in healthy people across ages. For the study at large: Template-switching capture recovered about one barcoded beta molecule per two T cells.

This clonotype was seen more than once but under ten times. Its antigen is as yet unknown. A sample-barcoded 5' primer and a J-beta primer mix were used in a second PCR of roughly 6 to 11 cycles. Every individual sample yielded 2.5 million or more paired-end reads (each containing CDR3). TCRdb reprocessed the 5' RACE reads via MiXCR and lists one record per CDR3 protein. The table shows about 1.1 million distinct CDR3 sequences, with around two fifths occurring only once. Study-wide points: More naive CD4+ cells and higher diversity were found in long-lived than in aged donors.

CDR3 size: 12 residues. V shed 6 bases and J shed 14 bases, with 16 bases lying between them. The sample comprised blood. The rearrangement links TRBV12-3 or TRBV12-4 to TRBJ1-4, with unresolved D. The TCR originated in a man aged 18 to 30 in good health. The CDR3 is CASSKKTTRLFF. The CDR3, as DNA: TGTGCCAGCAGCAAGAAAACTACGAGGCTGTTTTTT.